These T cell receptor beta chains were read from a single sample in a study of molecular identifiers for immune sequencing clone quantification. TCRdb analysed the PCR reads with MiXCR anew, one entry per CDR3 protein. Here the sample spans some 100,000 distinct CDR3 sequences, around a third being singletons. The material sequenced was naive CD8+ T cells from blood, with Jurkat cell RNA spiked in. The receptors stem from a human donor in good health. Some libraries in this study had Jurkat cell RNA spiked in. Both conserved end residues are part of each CDR3. The order of the fields is clone size, D gene, J gene, V gene, CDR3 protein, CDR3 DNA. A D gene is named only where the DNA matches it firmly. Some rows have no size entry. The others give once, few or many, or a class for an expanded clone.

many . TRBJ2-7 TRBV7-2 CASSLGGRGEQYF TGTGCCAGCAGCTTAGGGGGTAGAGGCGAGCAGTACTTC
few . TRBJ1-2 TRBV5-4 CASSPQGTQLSYGYTF TGTGCCAGCAGCCCACAGGGAACCCAACTTAGCTATGGCTACACCTTC
few TRBD1 TRBJ2-5 TRBV28 CASTHDRGPEETQYF TGTGCCAGCACCCACGACAGGGGGCCTGAAGAGACCCAGTACTTC
. . TRBJ2-5 TRBV6-2/TRBV6-3 CASSRTRGWEETQYF TGTGCCAGCAGTCGAACTCGGGGGTGGGAAGAGACCCAGTACTTC
. . TRBJ2-3 TRBV19 CASSMAPSNGDTQYF TGTGCCAGTAGTATGGCGCCTAGCAACGGAGATACGCAGTATTTT
many . TRBJ2-7 TRBV7-9 CASSFLSGSDEQYF TGTGCCAGCAGCTTCCTCAGCGGGTCCGACGAGCAGTACTTC
few . TRBJ2-1 TRBV12-5 CASSNFTSYNEQFF TGTGCTAGTTCAAACTTCACGTCCTACAATGAGCAGTTCTTC
. . TRBJ2-1 TRBV7-8 CASSHLGSLGGNEQFF TGTGCCAGCAGCCACCTCGGCTCACTGGGGGGAAATGAGCAGTTCTTC
few . TRBJ1-5 TRBV11-2 CASSGLGPQHF TGTGCCAGCAGCGGGTTGGGGCCCCAGCATTTT
few . TRBJ2-7 TRBV6-2/TRBV6-3 CASTGAPAYEQYF TGTGCCAGCACGGGCGCTCCTGCATACGAGCAGTACTTC
. . TRBJ1-5 TRBV24-1 CATSDGGQPQHF TGTGCCACCAGTGATGGGGGTCAGCCCCAGCATTTT
. TRBD1 TRBJ2-1 TRBV20-1 CSARDGTGEGAYNEQIF TGCAGTGCTAGAGATGGGACAGGGGAAGGTGCCTACAATGAGCAGATCTTC
. TRBD2 TRBJ2-7 TRBV5-1 CASSFQGSGSSYEQYF TGCGCCAGCAGCTTTCAGGGCAGCGGGAGCTCCTACGAGCAGTACTTC
few . TRBJ1-5 TRBV19 CASRTRGSNQPQHF TGTGCCAGTAGAACCCGGGGGAGCAATCAGCCCCAGCATTTT
. . TRBJ2-5 TRBV7-9 CASSFRQVQETQYF TGTGCCAGCAGCTTTCGACAGGTACAAGAGACCCAGTACTTC
many TRBD2 TRBJ2-3 TRBV5-1 CASSYHSGRGPGDTQYF TGCGCCAGCAGCTACCATAGCGGGAGGGGCCCCGGAGATACGCAGTATTTT
. . TRBJ1-5 TRBV5-6 CASSSSDQPQHF TGCGCCAGCAGCTCCTCGGATCAGCCCCAGCATTTT
. . TRBJ2-1 TRBV6-6 CASSPAGTYYNEQFF TGTGCCAGCAGTCCCGCCGGGACTTATTACAATGAGCAGTTCTTC
few TRBD1 TRBJ2-5 TRBV18 CASSPGWTGSIQETQYF TGTGCCAGCTCACCTGGCTGGACAGGGTCGATCCAAGAGACCCAGTACTTC
many . TRBJ2-3 TRBV7-9 CASSPDYAQYF TGTGCCAGCAGCCCAGACTATGCGCAGTATTTT
few . TRBJ2-7 TRBV10-3 CATSGAQSSYEQYF TGTGCCACCAGTGGTGCCCAGAGCTCCTACGAGCAGTACTTC
. . TRBJ1-5 TRBV6-5 CASSYSKFSNQPQHF TGTGCCAGCAGTTACTCGAAGTTTAGCAATCAGCCCCAGCATTTT
. . TRBJ2-7 TRBV20-1 CSARDRLRRTYEQYF TGCAGTGCTAGAGATCGGCTACGGCGCACCTACGAGCAGTACTTC
. TRBD1 TRBJ2-3 TRBV2 CASRGSRDSVSDTQYF TGTGCCAGCCGAGGGTCCCGGGACAGTGTATCAGATACGCAGTATTTC
many . TRBJ1-5 TRBV7-9 CASSLGQGGQPQHF TGTGCCAGCAGCTTAGGGCAGGGCGGTCAGCCCCAGCATTTT
few TRBD2 TRBJ2-7 TRBV6-2/TRBV6-3 CASSYSSGPSYEQYF TGTGCCAGCAGTTACTCTAGCGGGCCCTCCTACGAGCAGTACTTC
few TRBD2 TRBJ2-3 TRBV20-1 CSATRALSGSYHITDTQYF TGCAGTGCCACTAGGGCCCTTAGCGGGAGTTACCACATCACAGATACGCAGTATTTT
few . TRBJ2-1 TRBV4-3 CATGPRTPHEQFF TGCGCCACCGGTCCAAGGACCCCACATGAGCAGTTCTTC
. TRBD2 TRBJ2-7 TRBV14 CASSLNQAGALYEQYF TGTGCCAGCAGCCTAAACCAAGCGGGAGCCCTATACGAGCAGTACTTC